This T cell receptor beta chain was profiled in a study of blood T cells in healthy people across ages. Study-wide points: Comparison with aged donors showed that long-lived donors had more naive CD4+ cells and higher diversity. Across samples, TCR beta diversity tracked strongly with naive T cell percentage.

Through a sample-barcoded 5' primer and a J-beta primer mix, a second PCR was run for roughly 7 to 12 cycles. Using its own MiXCR run on the 5' RACE reads, TCRdb lists one record per CDR3 protein. Among some 640,000 distinct CDR3 sequences listed, over 45% were seen once. The CDR3 loop spans 15 amino acids. V lost 6 bases and J lost 9, with 21 bases in between. The germline V gene encodes CDR1 SGHVS and CDR2 FQNEAQ. On this clonotype: Its specificity is not known.

Each sample yielded at least 7 million isolated PBMCs. The clonotype originates from a woman in her sixties in good health. The chain couples TRBV7-8 to TRBJ1-5, with D perhaps matching TRBD1 (5 bases). Sequencing was performed on blood. The CDR3: CASSPGTSSALPQHF. CDR3 nucleotide sequence: TGTGCCAGCAGTCCCGGGACGAGCAGCGCGTTGCCCCAGCATTTT.